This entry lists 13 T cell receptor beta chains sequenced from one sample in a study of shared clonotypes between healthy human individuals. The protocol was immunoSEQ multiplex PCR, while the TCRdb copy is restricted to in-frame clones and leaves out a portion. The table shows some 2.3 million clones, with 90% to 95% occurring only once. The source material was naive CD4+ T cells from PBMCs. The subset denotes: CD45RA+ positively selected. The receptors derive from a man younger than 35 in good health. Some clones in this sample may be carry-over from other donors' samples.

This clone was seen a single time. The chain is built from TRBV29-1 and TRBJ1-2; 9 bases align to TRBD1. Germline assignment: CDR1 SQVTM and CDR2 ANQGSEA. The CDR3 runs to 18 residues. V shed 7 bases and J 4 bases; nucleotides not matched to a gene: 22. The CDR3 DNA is TGCAGCGCTGGGGGCCCTGTACCCGGGACAGGGAGCTCCTATGGCTACACCTTC. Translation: CSAGGPVPGTGSSYGYTF.

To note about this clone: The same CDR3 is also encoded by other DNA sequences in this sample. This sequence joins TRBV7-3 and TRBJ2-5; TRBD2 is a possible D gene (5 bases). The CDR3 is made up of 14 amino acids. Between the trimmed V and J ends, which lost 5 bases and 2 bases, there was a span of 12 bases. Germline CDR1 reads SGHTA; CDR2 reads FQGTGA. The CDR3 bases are TGTGCCAGCAGCCGGTCGGGCGGGCAAGAGACCCAGTACTTC. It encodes CASSRSGGQETQYF.

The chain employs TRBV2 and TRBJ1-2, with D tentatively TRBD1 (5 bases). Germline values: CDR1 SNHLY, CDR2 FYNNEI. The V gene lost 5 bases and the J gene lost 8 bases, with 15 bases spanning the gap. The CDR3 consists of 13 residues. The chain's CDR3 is CASSFYGAQGYTF. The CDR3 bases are TGTGCCAGCAGTTTTTATGGGGCGCAGGGCTACACCTTC.

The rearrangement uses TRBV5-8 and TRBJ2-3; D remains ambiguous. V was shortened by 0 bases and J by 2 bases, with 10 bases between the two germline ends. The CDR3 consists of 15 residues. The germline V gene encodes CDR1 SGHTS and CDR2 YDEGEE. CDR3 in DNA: TGTGCCAGCAGCTTGGCAGGTGCCACCACAGATACGCAGTATTTT. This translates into CASSLAGATTDTQYF.

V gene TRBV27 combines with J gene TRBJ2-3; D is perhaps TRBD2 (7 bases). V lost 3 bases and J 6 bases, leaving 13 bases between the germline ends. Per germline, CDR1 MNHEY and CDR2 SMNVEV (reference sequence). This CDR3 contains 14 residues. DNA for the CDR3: TGTGCCAGCAGTTTCGGGGGGCGAATGGATACGCAGTATTTT. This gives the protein CASSFGGRMDTQYF.

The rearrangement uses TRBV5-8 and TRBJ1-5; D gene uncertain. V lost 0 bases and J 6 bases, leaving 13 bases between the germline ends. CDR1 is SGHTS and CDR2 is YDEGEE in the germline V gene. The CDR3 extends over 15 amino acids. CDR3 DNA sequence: TGTGCCAGCAGCTTGGCGGCCTCCGGGCGTCAGCCCCAGCATTTT. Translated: CASSLAASGRQPQHF. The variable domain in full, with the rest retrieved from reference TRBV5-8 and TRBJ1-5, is EAGVTQSPTHLIKTRGQQATLRCSPISGHTSVYWYQQALGLGLQFLLWYDEGEERNRGNFPPRFSGRQFPNYSSELNVNALELEDSALYLCASSLAASGRQPQHFGDGTRLSIL.

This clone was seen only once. CDR3 protein: CASSLSFRAGAETQYF. As DNA, the CDR3 is TGTGCCAGCAGCCTCTCTTTCCGAGCGGGAGCAGAGACCCAGTACTTC. J is TRBJ2-5 and V is TRBV11-3, with 8 bases that match TRBD2. The CDR3 covers 16 residues. The V gene end was trimmed by 5 bases and the J gene end by 4 bases; junction bases not matched to a gene: 12. The germline V gene has CDR1 SGHNT and CDR2 YENEEA.

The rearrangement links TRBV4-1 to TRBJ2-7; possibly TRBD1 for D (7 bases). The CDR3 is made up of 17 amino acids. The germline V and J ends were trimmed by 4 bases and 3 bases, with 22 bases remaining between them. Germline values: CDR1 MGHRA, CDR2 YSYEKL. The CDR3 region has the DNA TGCGCCAGCAGCCGCTTAGACAGGGCAGGGGGGATCTACGAGCAGTACTTC. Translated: CASSRLDRAGGIYEQYF.

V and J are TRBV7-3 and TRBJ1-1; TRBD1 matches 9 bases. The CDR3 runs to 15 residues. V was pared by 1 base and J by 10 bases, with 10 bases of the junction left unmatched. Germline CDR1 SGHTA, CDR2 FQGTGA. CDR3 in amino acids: CASSLMGQGMSGAFF. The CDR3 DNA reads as TGTGCCAGCAGCTTAATGGGACAGGGTATGAGCGGAGCTTTCTTT.

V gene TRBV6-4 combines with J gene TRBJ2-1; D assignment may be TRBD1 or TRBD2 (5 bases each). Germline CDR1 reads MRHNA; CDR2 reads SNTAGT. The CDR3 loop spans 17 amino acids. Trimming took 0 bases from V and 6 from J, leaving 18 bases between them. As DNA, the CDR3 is TGTGCCAGCAGTGACTCTCAGGGACCAAATCGGGTCAATGAGCAGTTCTTC. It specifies CASSDSQGPNRVNEQFF.

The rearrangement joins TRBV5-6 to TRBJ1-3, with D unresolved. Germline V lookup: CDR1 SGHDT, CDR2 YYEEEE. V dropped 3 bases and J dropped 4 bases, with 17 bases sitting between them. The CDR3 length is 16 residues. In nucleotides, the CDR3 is TGTGCCAGCAGCTACACCAGTAGGGTGTTCGGAAACACCATATATTTT. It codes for CASSYTSRVFGNTIYF. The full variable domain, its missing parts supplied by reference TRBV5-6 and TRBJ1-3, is DAGVTQSPTHLIKTRGQQVTLRCSPKSGHDTVSWYQQALGQGPQFIFQYYEEEERQRGNFPDRFSGHQFPNYSSELNVNALLLGDSALYLCASSYTSRVFGNTIYFGEGSWLTVV.

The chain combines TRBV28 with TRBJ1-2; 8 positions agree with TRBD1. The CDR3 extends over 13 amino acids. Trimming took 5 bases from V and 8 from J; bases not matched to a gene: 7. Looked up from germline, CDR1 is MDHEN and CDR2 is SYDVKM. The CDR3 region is CASSPPDRDGYTF. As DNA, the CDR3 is TGTGCCAGCAGTCCCCCGGACAGGGACGGCTACACCTTC.

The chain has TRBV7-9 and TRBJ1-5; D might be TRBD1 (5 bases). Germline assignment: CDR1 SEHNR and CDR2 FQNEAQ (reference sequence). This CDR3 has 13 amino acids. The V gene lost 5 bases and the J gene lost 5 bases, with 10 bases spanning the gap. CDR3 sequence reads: CASSPGPHQPQHF. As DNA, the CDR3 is TGTGCCAGCAGCCCGGGACCTCATCAGCCCCAGCATTTT.